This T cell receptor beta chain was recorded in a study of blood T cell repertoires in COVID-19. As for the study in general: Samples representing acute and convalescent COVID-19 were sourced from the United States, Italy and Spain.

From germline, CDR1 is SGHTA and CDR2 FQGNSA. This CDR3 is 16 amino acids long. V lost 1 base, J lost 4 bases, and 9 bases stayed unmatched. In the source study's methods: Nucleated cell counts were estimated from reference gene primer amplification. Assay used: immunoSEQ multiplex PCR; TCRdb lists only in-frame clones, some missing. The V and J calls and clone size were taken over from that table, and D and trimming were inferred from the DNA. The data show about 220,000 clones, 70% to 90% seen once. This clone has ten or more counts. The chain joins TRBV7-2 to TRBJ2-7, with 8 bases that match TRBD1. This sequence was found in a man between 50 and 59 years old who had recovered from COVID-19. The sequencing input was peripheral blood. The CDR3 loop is CASSLGVQGAWYEQYF. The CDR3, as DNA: TGTGCCAGCAGCTTAGGTGTCCAGGGGGCGTGGTACGAGCAGTACTTC.